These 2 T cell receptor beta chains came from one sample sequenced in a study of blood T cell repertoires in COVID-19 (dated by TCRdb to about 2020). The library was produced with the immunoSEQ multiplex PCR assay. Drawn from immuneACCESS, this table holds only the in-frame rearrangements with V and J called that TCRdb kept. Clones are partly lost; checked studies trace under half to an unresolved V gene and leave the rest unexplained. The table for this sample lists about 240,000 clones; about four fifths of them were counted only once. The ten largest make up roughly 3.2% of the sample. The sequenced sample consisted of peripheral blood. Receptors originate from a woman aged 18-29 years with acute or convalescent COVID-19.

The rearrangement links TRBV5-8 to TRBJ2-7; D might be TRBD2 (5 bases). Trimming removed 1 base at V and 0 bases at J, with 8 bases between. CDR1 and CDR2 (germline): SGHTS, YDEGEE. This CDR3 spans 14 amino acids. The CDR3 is CASSLYSGSYEQYF. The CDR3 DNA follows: TGTGCCAGCAGCTTGTACAGCGGCTCCTACGAGCAGTACTTC.

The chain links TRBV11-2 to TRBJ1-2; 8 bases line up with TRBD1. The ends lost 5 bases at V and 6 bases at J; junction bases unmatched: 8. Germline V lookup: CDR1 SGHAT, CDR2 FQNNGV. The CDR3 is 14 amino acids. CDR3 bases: TGTGCCAGCAGCCCGATGGACAGGGTTGATGGCTACACCTTC. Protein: CASSPMDRVDGYTF.